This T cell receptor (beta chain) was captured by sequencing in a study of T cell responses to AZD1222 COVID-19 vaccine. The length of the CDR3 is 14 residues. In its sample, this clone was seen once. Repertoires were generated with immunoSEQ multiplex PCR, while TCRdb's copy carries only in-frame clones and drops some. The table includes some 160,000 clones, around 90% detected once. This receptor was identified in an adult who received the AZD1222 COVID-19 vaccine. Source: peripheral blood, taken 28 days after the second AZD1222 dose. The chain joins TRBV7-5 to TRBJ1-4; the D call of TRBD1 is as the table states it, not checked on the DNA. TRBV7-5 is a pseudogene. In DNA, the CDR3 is TGTGCCAGAAGCCCCGGGACAGGGGATGAAAAACTGTTTTTT. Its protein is CARSPGTGDEKLFF.